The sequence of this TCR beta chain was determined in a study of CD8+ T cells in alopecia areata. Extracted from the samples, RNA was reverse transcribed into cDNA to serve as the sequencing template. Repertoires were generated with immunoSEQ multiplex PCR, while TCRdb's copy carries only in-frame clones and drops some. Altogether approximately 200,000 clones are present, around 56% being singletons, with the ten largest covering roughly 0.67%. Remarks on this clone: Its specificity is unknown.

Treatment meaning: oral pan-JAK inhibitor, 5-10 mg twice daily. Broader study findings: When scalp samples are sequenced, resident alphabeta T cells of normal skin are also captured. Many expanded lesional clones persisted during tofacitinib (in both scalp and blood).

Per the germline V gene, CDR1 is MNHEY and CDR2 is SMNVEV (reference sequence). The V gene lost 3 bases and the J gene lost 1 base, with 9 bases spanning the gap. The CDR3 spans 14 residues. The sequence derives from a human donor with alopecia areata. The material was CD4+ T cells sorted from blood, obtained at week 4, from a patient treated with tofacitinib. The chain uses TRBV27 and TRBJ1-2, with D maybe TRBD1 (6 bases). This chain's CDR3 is CASSFNRVNYGYTF. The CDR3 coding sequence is TGTGCCAGCAGTTTTAACAGGGTTAACTATGGCTACACCTTC.